Listed here are 25 T cell receptor beta chains from one sample, sequenced in a study of vaccination and CD4 T cells after COVID-19. Their antigens remain unidentified. An Oncomine TCR Beta short-read assay was used to sequence the DNA from cultured CD4+ T cells. MiXCR, applied by TCRdb to the PCR reads, yields one record per CDR3 protein. The sample lists approximately 12,000 distinct CDR3 sequences; about 50% were seen once. Treatment here: approximately 9-day PBMC culture with coronavirus spike peptide pools or control peptides (ViraFEST assay). The sample comprised CD4+ T cells from blood, cultured in vitro. The origin of the receptors is a human donor who had recovered from COVID-19.

The V call is TRBV28, the J call TRBJ1-1; D is undetermined. Germline loops: CDR1 MDHEN, CDR2 SYDVKM. The CDR3 runs to 15 residues. The V and J ends lost 6 bases and 1 base respectively, with 15 bases between them. Here the CDR3 reads CASRESSPRNTEAFF. CDR3 sequence (DNA): TGTGCCAGCAGAGAATCGAGTCCCCGGAACACTGAAGCTTTCTTT. Drawing the rest from reference TRBV28 and TRBJ1-1, the complete variable domain is DVKVTQSSRYLVKRTGEKVFLECVQDMDHENMFWYRQDPGLGLRLIYFSYDVKMKEKGDIPEGYSVSREKKERFSLILESASTNQTSMYLCASRESSPRNTEAFFGQGTRLTVV.

This clonotype was seen only a few times. The V gene is TRBV7-3, the J gene TRBJ2-2; 9 bases match TRBD2. The CDR3 length is 13 residues. J gave up 7 bases and V 7 bases, and 4 bases lay outside the gene matches. CDR1 and CDR2 from the germline V gene are SGHTA and FQGTGA. The CDR3 is CASMGSGSGELFF. CDR3 DNA sequence: TGTGCCAGCATGGGTAGCGGGAGCGGGGAGCTGTTTTTT. Using reference TRBV7-3 and TRBJ2-2 for the parts outside the CDR3, the full variable domain is GAGVSQTPSNKVTEKGKYVELRCDPISGHTALYWYRQSLGQGPEFLIYFQGTGAADDSGLPNDRFFAVRPEGSVSTLKIQRTERGDSAVYLCASMGSGSGELFFGEGSRLTVL.

The chain combines TRBV5-4 with TRBJ2-7; 11 nucleotides match TRBD2. The junction had 5 bases not matched to a gene; V was cut back by 2 bases and J by 4 bases. In germline, CDR1 is SGHNT, CDR2 YYREEE (reference sequence). The CDR3 is made up of 15 amino acids. The CDR3 DNA sequence: TGTGCCAGCAGCTTTAAGACTAGCGGGATATACGAGCAGTACTTC. Protein product: CASSFKTSGIYEQYF.

The genes are TRBV10-3 and TRBJ1-1, with D maybe TRBD1 (5 bases). Trimming took 6 bases from V and 1 from J, leaving 6 bases between them. Germline V lookup: CDR1 ENHRY, CDR2 SYGVKD. The CDR3 contains 12 residues. The CDR3 is CAIRGTNTEAFF. CDR3 DNA: TGTGCCATCAGGGGGACGAACACTGAAGCTTTCTTT.

V is TRBV14 and J is TRBJ2-5; possible D gene TRBD1, 6 bases. Germline V lookup: CDR1 SGHDN, CDR2 FVKESK. Between the trimmed V and J ends, which lost 3 bases and 1 base, there was a span of 9 bases. This CDR3 spans 14 amino acids. DNA for the CDR3: TGTGCCAGCAGCCACCTGGACAGCCAAGAGACCCAGTACTTC. Translating gives CASSHLDSQETQYF.

This clonotype was seen a few times. The chain joins TRBV11-2 to TRBJ1-3; 7 bases are shared with TRBD1. The V and J ends lost 4 bases and 4 bases, in that order; junction bases with no gene match: 7. Per germline, CDR1 SGHAT and CDR2 FQNNGV. This CDR3 is built from 15 residues. As DNA, the CDR3 is TGTGCCAGCAGCTCAATCTTGACAGGGGGAAACACCATATATTTT. Amino acid sequence: CASSSILTGGNTIYF.

The chain has TRBV7-9 and TRBJ2-2; D perhaps matches TRBD2 (6 bases). Germline V CDR1 and CDR2: SEHNR, FQNEAQ (reference sequence). Trimming pared 3 bases from V and 5 bases from J, leaving 13 bases between. CDR3 length: 15 amino acids. The CDR3 bases are TGTGCCAGCAGCTTGGGACTCCCTTTGACCGGGGAGCTGTTTTTT. It is translated as CASSLGLPLTGELFF.

This sequence joins TRBV2 and TRBJ2-3; D gene ambiguous. The CDR3 loop spans 13 amino acids. Trimming pared 2 bases from V and 8 bases from J, leaving 11 bases between. Germline loops: CDR1 SNHLY, CDR2 FYNNEI. CDR3: CASSEWWSGTQYF. For the CDR3, the DNA is TGTGCCAGCAGTGAATGGTGGTCAGGTACGCAGTATTTT.

The chain joins TRBV20-1 to TRBJ1-2, with TRBD1 matching 10 bases. The CDR3 covers 14 residues. Germline assignment: CDR1 DFQATT and CDR2 SNEGSKA (reference sequence). Germline trimming cut 2 bases from V and 5 bases from J; bases unmatched to any gene: 5. CDR3 region: CSARRQGAWYGYTF. CDR3 DNA sequence: TGCAGTGCTAGACGACAGGGGGCTTGGTATGGCTACACCTTC.

The chain couples TRBV11-2 to TRBJ2-3; 12 positions agree with TRBD2. Germline CDR1 SGHAT, CDR2 FQNNGV. V was clipped by 4 bases and J by 6 bases; unmatched bases: 8. The CDR3 runs to 16 residues. The DNA of the CDR3 is TGTGCCAGCAGCTGGAGACTAGCGGGAGATGTGGATACGCAGTATTTT. Protein: CASSWRLAGDVDTQYF.

The CDR3 region is CAWNKGQKNSPLHF. For the CDR3, the DNA is TGTGCCTGGAACAAGGGACAGAAGAATTCACCCCTCCACTTT. The genes are TRBV30 and TRBJ1-6; TRBD1 matches 7 bases. Losses at the gene ends were 4 bases for V and 7 bases for J; bases not matched to a gene: 7. Per germline, CDR1 GTSNPN and CDR2 SVGIG (reference sequence). This CDR3 contains 14 residues.

The chain employs TRBV6-1 and TRBJ2-1; TRBD2 is a possible D gene (5 bases). CDR3 length equals 14 residues. V was clipped by 0 bases and J by 11 bases, with 14 bases between them. CDR1 MNHNS and CDR2 SASEGT come from the germline V gene. The CDR3 nucleotides are TGTGCCAGCAGTGAAGCCCCGCCAGGACTTAAGCAGTTCTTC. Amino acid sequence: CASSEAPPGLKQFF.

This chain links TRBV19 with TRBJ1-5; D might be TRBD1 (5 bases). This CDR3 is built from 15 residues. Germline V gene lookup returns CDR1 LNHDA and CDR2 SQIVND (reference sequence). V was shortened by 3 bases and J by 4 bases, with 13 bases between the two germline ends. CDR3 in amino acids: CASSIRGLGNQPQHF. The DNA of the CDR3 is TGTGCCAGTAGTATTCGGGGGTTAGGGAATCAGCCCCAGCATTTT.

There are a few counts of this clonotype. The rearrangement links TRBV7-2 to TRBJ2-7; D is unclear. The V end was cut by 2 bases, the J end by 3 bases, with 14 bases between. Germline CDR1 reads SGHTA; CDR2 reads FQGNSA. The CDR3 is 15 amino acids. For the CDR3, the DNA is TGTGCCAGCAGCTTAAGAGGCAGTGATAACTACGAGCAGTACTTC. Translation gives CASSLRGSDNYEQYF.

To note about this clonotype: Because the CDR3 is missing its conserved closing phenylalanine or tryptophan, this is likely a read error. Because the CDR3's place on the DNA is in doubt, the DNA is left out and the CDR3 is given as listed by TCRdb. The chain couples TRBV6-1 to TRBJ2-3; the table's D call, TRBD1, was not checked against the DNA. The CDR3 contains 10 residues when both ends are counted. Germline CDR1 is MNHNS and CDR2 is SASEGT. The CDR3 sequence is CAIQTGSRTL.

This clonotype was seen more than once but under ten times. The rearrangement joins TRBV7-6 to TRBJ1-1; D is ambiguous. This CDR3 has 13 residues. The V end was cut by 2 bases, the J end by 1 base, with 5 bases between. Germline CDR1 and CDR2: SGHVS and FNYEAQ. CDR3 protein: CASSLQENTEAFF. CDR3 in DNA: TGTGCCAGCAGCTTACAGGAGAACACTGAAGCTTTCTTT.

The chain has TRBV7-6 and TRBJ2-3, with D perhaps TRBD1 (8 bases). The germline CDR1 and CDR2 sequences are SGHVS and FNYEAQ. The V and J ends lost 2 bases and 6 bases respectively, with 18 bases between them. This CDR3 spans 16 amino acids. This CDR3 is CASSLRQGAGGDTQYF. The CDR3 nucleotides are TGTGCCAGCAGCTTACGGCAGGGGGCCGGGGGGGATACGCAGTATTTT.

This chain connects TRBV15 to TRBJ1-4; no firm D call. The CDR3 has 13 residues. CDR1 LNHNV and CDR2 YYDKDF come from the germline V gene (reference sequence). V lost 0 bases and J lost 8, with 7 bases in between. For the CDR3, the DNA is TGTGCCACCAGCAGAGATTTGACAGAAAAACTGTTTTTT. It specifies CATSRDLTEKLFF.

The DNA for the CDR3 is TGCAGTGCCGGTCGGGCGGATCAGCCCCAGCATTTT. It specifies CSAGRADQPQHF. V usage is TRBV20-1 and J usage is TRBJ1-5, with D hard to call. CDR1 and CDR2 (germline): DFQATT, SNEGSKA (reference sequence). This CDR3 comprises 12 residues. V was pared by 6 bases and J by 5 bases, with 11 bases between.

This clonotype was observed a handful of times. The chain links TRBV15 to TRBJ2-7; 7 bases agree with TRBD1. This CDR3 is 16 amino acids long. Per the germline V gene, CDR1 is LNHNV and CDR2 is YYDKDF (reference sequence). With V trimmed by 5 bases and J by 3 bases, 13 bases remained unmatched. The CDR3 DNA reads TGTGCCACCAGCGCAACGCCCGGGACAGATTTCTACGAGCAGTACTTC. It translates to CATSATPGTDFYEQYF.

The chain uses TRBV5-1 and TRBJ2-7; D is unclear. Germline assignment: CDR1 SGHRS and CDR2 YFSETQ. The CDR3 is 12 amino acids. Trimming cost V 0 bases and J 4 bases, with 5 bases left between them. Written as DNA, the CDR3 is TGCGCCAGCAGCTTGGAAGGGTACGAGCAGTACTTC. It is translated as CASSLEGYEQYF.

The V gene is TRBV20-1, the J gene TRBJ2-7; TRBD1 aligns across 9 bases. This CDR3 is built from 13 residues. The V and J ends lost 6 bases and 6 bases, in that order; junction bases with no gene match: 9. Germline V gives CDR1 DFQATT, CDR2 SNEGSKA (reference sequence). CDR3 residues: CSANGQGIAEQYF. As DNA, the CDR3 is TGCAGTGCCAACGGACAGGGGATCGCCGAGCAGTACTTC.

The J gene is TRBJ1-2, the V gene TRBV2; TRBD1 matches 10 bases. The CDR3 has 13 amino acids. Trimming at V came to 7 bases and at J to 6 bases, leaving 5 bases not matched to a gene. The V gene's germline CDR1 is SNHLY and CDR2 FYNNEI. Here the CDR3 reads CASNGQGVHGYTF. DNA for the CDR3: TGTGCCAGCAATGGACAGGGGGTTCATGGCTACACCTTC.

The chain recombines TRBV7-7 with TRBJ2-3, with D tentatively TRBD1 or TRBD2 (5 bases each). Germline CDR1 reads SSHAT; CDR2 reads FNYEAQ (reference sequence). The CDR3 totals 14 residues. V dropped 5 bases and J dropped 2 bases, with 11 bases sitting between them. The CDR3 DNA reads as TGTGCCAGCAGCCCGGGGACCGTCACAGATACGCAGTATTTT. Translating gives CASSPGTVTDTQYF.

The chain uses TRBV7-8 and TRBJ2-4; the D is unclear. V lost 1 base and J lost 10, with 11 bases in between. In germline, CDR1 is SGHVS, CDR2 FQNEAQ. This CDR3 region has 13 residues. The DNA for the CDR3 is TGTGCCAGCAGCTTAGTAAGTCAGTCGATTCAGTACTTC. Residues: CASSLVSQSIQYF.